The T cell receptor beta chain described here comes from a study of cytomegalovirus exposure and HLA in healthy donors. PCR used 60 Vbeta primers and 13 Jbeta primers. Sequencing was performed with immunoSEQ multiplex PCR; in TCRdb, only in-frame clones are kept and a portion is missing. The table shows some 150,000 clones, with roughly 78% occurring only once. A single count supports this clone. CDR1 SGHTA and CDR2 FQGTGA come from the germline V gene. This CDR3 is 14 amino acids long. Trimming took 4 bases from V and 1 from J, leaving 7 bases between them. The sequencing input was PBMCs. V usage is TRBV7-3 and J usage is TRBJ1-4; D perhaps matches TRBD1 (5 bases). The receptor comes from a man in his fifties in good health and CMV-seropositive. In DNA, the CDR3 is TGTGCCAGCAGCTCCGGGGGAACTAATGAAAAACTGTTTTTT. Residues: CASSSGGTNEKLFF.